This TCR beta chain is from a study of blood T cell repertoires in COVID-19. Turning to the study itself: From the United States, Italy and Spain came samples of acute and convalescent COVID-19.

CDR1 is MGHRA, CDR2 YSYEKL, per germline. CDR3 length: 15 residues. V lost 4 bases to trimming and J lost 3 bases, with 13 bases between them. As handled by the study authors: Scientists estimated how many nucleated cells there were by amplifying reference gene primers. The table came from immunoSEQ multiplex PCR; TCRdb's copy has only in-frame clones and leaves some out. V, J and clone size are taken as reported in that table, and D and trimming were inferred from the DNA itself. The sample has about 110,000 clones, about 87% seen once; the top ten hold 6.5% to 8%. This chain joins TRBV4-1 and TRBJ1-5; D gene ambiguous. The sample consisted of peripheral blood. The clonotype originates from a woman in her forties or fifties with acute or convalescent COVID-19. CDR3 loop: CASSPREGPNQPQHF. CDR3 DNA: TGCGCCAGCAGCCCTCGGGAGGGCCCCAATCAGCCCCAGCATTTT.